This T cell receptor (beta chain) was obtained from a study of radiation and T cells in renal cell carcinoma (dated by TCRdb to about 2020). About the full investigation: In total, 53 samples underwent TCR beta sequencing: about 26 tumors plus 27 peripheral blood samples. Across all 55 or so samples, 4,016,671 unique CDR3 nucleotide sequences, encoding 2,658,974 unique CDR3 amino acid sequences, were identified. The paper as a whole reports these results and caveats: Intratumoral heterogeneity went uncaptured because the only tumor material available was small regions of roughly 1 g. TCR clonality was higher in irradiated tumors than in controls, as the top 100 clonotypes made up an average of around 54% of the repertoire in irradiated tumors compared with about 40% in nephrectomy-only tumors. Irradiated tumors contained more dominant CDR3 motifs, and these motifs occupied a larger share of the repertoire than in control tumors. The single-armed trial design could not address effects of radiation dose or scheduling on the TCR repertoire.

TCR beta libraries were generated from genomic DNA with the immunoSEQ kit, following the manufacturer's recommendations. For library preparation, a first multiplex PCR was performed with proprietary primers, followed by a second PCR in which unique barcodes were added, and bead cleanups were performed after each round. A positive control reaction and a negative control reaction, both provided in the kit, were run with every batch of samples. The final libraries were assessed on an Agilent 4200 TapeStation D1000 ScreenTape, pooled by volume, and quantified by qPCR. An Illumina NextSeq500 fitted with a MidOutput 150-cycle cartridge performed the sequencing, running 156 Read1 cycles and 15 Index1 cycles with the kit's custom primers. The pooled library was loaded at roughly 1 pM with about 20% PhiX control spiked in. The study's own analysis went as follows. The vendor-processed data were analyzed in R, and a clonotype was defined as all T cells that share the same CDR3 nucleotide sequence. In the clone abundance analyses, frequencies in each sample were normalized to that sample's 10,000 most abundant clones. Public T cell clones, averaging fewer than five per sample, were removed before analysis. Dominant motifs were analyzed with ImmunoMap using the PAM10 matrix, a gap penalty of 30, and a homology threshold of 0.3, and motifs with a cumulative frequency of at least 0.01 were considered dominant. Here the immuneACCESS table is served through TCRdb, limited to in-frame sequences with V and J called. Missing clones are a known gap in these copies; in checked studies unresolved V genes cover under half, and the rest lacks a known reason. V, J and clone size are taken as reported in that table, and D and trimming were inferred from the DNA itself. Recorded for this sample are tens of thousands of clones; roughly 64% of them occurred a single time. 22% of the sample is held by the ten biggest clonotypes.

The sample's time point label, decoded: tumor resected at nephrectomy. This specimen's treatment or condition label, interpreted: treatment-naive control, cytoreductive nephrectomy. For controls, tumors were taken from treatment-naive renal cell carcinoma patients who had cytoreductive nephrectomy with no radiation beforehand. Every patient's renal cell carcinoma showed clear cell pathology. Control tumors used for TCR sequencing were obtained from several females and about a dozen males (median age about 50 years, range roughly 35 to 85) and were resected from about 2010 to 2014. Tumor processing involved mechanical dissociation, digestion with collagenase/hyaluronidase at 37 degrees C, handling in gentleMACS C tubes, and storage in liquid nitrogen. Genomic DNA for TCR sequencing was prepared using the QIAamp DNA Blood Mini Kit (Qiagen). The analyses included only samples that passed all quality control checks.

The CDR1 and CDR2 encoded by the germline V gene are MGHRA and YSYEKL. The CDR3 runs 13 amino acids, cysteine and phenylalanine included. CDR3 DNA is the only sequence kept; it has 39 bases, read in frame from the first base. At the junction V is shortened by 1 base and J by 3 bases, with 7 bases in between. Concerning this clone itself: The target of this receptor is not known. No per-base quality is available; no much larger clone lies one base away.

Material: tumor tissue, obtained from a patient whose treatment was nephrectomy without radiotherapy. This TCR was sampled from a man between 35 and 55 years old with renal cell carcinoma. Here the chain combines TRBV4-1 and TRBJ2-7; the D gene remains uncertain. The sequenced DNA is TGCGCCAGCAGCCAAGGGAGCTACTACGAGCAGTACTTC. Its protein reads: CASSQGSYYEQYF.